The rows below give T cell receptor beta chains drawn from one sample of a study of T-cell reconstitution after alpha-beta-depleted transplantation in children. TCRdb passed the PCR reads through MiXCR, listing each CDR3 protein once. The profile covers around 480,000 distinct CDR3 sequences, with around a third appearing a single time and 2.4% taken by the ten largest. The starting material was PBMCs from the stem cell graft donor, obtained from the stem cell graft. The receptors here all came from a human donor who donated a stem cell graft to a child with aplastic anemia. CDR3s include the opening cysteine and the closing phenylalanine or tryptophan. The order of the fields is CDR3 length, V gene, D gene, clone size, J gene, CDR3 protein, CDR3 DNA. D genes are given only for firm matches. Not every row has a clone size; where given, it reads once, few, many or a size class.

length: 15; V: TRBV25-1; D: TRBD1; size: -; J: TRBJ1-1; CDR3: CASKSSGQMNTEAFF; DNA: TGTGCCAGCAAGTCTTCGGGACAGATGAACACTGAAGCTTTCTTT
length: 16; V: TRBV13; D: TRBD1; size: -; J: TRBJ1-1; CDR3: CASRNDRGPSNTEAFF; DNA: TGTGCCAGCAGGAATGACAGGGGCCCCTCGAACACTGAAGCTTTCTTT
length: 15; V: TRBV18; D: -; size: few; J: TRBJ1-1; CDR3: CASCTRGDSNTEAFF; DNA: TGTGCCAGCTGCACGAGGGGGGACTCCAACACTGAAGCTTTCTTT
length: 14; V: TRBV10-3; D: -; size: few; J: TRBJ1-1; CDR3: CAISVGGRNTEAFF; DNA: TGTGCCATCAGTGTAGGGGGTAGGAACACTGAAGCTTTCTTT
length: 13; V: TRBV20-1; D: -; size: -; J: TRBJ2-7; CDR3: CSTGGDRDFDQYF; DNA: TGCAGCACAGGTGGTGACAGGGACTTCGACCAGTACTTC
length: 12; V: TRBV5-5; D: -; size: few; J: TRBJ1-1; CDR3: CASSPSNTEAFF; DNA: TGTGCCAGCAGCCCAAGCAACACTGAAGCTTTCTTT
length: 14; V: TRBV20-1; D: -; size: -; J: TRBJ2-7; CDR3: CSARGVIQGWEQYF; DNA: TGCAGTGCTAGGGGCGTAATACAGGGATGGGAGCAGTACTTC
length: 14; V: TRBV6-1; D: TRBD1; size: once; J: TRBJ2-2; CDR3: CASSRQGSPGELFF; DNA: TGTGCCAGCAGTAGACAGGGGTCCCCCGGGGAGCTGTTTTTT
length: 12; V: TRBV29-1; D: -; size: few; J: TRBJ1-1; CDR3: CSVEDREWEAFF; DNA: TGCAGCGTTGAAGATCGGGAGTGGGAAGCTTTCTTT
length: 16; V: TRBV2; D: -; size: -; J: TRBJ1-3; CDR3: CASSEAGGDAGNTIYF; DNA: TGTGCCAGCAGTGAAGCGGGAGGCGATGCAGGAAACACCATATATTTT
length: 21; V: TRBV21-1; D: -; size: -; J: TRBJ2-2; CDR3: CASSKDKPRPGQRSSTGELFF; DNA: TGTGCCAGCAGCAAAGATAAACCAAGACCGGGACAGAGATCTAGCACCGGGGAGCTGTTTTTT
length: 13; V: TRBV29-1; D: -; size: once; J: TRBJ2-1; CDR3: CSVVSVFANEQFF; DNA: TGCAGCGTTGTTTCTGTCTTTGCGAATGAGCAGTTCTTC
length: 13; V: TRBV9; D: -; size: once; J: TRBJ1-3; CDR3: CASNQGSGNTIYF; DNA: TGTGCCAGCAACCAGGGGTCTGGAAACACCATATATTTT
length: 16; V: TRBV18; D: TRBD2; size: -; J: TRBJ2-1; CDR3: CASSPQLAGGSNEQFF; DNA: TGTGCCAGCTCACCTCAATTAGCGGGAGGTTCCAATGAGCAGTTCTTC
length: 14; V: TRBV7-2; D: TRBD1; size: few; J: TRBJ2-5; CDR3: CASSTGTGQRTQYF; DNA: TGTGCCAGCAGTACCGGGACAGGGCAGAGGACCCAGTACTTC
length: 13; V: TRBV18; D: -; size: few; J: TRBJ1-1; CDR3: CASSPRQDTEAFF; DNA: TGTGCCAGCTCACCACGACAGGACACTGAAGCTTTCTTT
length: 15; V: TRBV5-1; D: TRBD2; size: -; J: TRBJ2-3; CDR3: CASSSGLERTDTQYF; DNA: TGCGCCAGCAGCTCCGGACTAGAGCGCACAGATACGCAGTATTTT
length: 14; V: TRBV5-6; D: -; size: once; J: TRBJ1-1; CDR3: CASSSGSGDTEAFF; DNA: TGTGCCAGCAGCTCCGGTTCGGGGGACACTGAAGCTTTCTTT
length: 13; V: TRBV29-1; D: TRBD1; size: few; J: TRBJ2-1; CDR3: CSVSPGGFGEQFF; DNA: TGCAGCGTATCACCAGGGGGCTTCGGGGAGCAGTTCTTC
length: 15; V: TRBV29-1; D: -; size: -; J: TRBJ2-1; CDR3: CSVVLDESSYNEQFF; DNA: TGCAGCGTTGTTCTGGACGAGAGCTCCTACAATGAGCAGTTCTTC
length: 15; V: TRBV5-6; D: TRBD2; size: many; J: TRBJ2-1; CDR3: CASSSGLAHHNEQFF; DNA: TGTGCCAGCAGCTCGGGACTAGCTCATCACAATGAGCAGTTCTTC
length: 12; V: TRBV30; D: TRBD2; size: -; J: TRBJ2-1; CDR3: CAWKGTSGEQFF; DNA: TGTGCCTGGAAGGGGACTAGCGGTGAGCAGTTCTTC
length: 15; V: TRBV6-5; D: -; size: -; J: TRBJ1-1; CDR3: CASSYKKGKNTEAFF; DNA: TGTGCCAGCAGTTACAAGAAGGGAAAGAACACTGAAGCTTTCTTT
length: 12; V: TRBV20-1; D: -; size: -; J: TRBJ1-5; CDR3: CSVLRAGQPQHF; DNA: TGCAGTGTCTTAAGGGCCGGGCAGCCCCAGCATTTT
length: 14; V: TRBV28; D: TRBD2; size: -; J: TRBJ2-7; CDR3: CASSLAREAYEQYF; DNA: TGTGCCAGCAGTTTAGCCCGGGAGGCCTACGAGCAGTACTTC
length: 14; V: TRBV29-1; D: TRBD2; size: few; J: TRBJ2-1; CDR3: CSVEASGSANEQFF; DNA: TGCAGCGTTGAAGCTAGCGGGAGTGCTAATGAGCAGTTCTTC
length: 15; V: TRBV12-3/TRBV12-4; D: -; size: -; J: TRBJ1-3; CDR3: CASSPGSGPGNTIYF; DNA: TGTGCCAGCAGCCCCGGATCGGGCCCTGGAAACACCATATATTTT
length: 15; V: TRBV11-3; D: -; size: -; J: TRBJ2-5; CDR3: CASSSGPQAGETQYF; DNA: TGTGCCAGCAGCTCAGGGCCCCAGGCGGGAGAGACCCAGTACTTC
length: 14; V: TRBV7-2; D: TRBD1; size: -; J: TRBJ1-2; CDR3: CASSQPGQGDGYTF; DNA: TGTGCCAGCAGTCAACCGGGACAGGGGGATGGCTACACCTTC
length: 15; V: TRBV5-1; D: TRBD1; size: once; J: TRBJ1-1; CDR3: CASSEEGGADPEAFF; DNA: TGCGCCAGCAGCGAAGAAGGGGGCGCAGACCCTGAAGCTTTCTTT
length: 15; V: TRBV5-1; D: -; size: many; J: TRBJ2-3; CDR3: CASSVTAATTDTQYF; DNA: TGCGCCAGCAGCGTAACGGCCGCCACCACAGATACGCAGTATTTT
length: 15; V: TRBV5-1; D: TRBD2; size: few; J: TRBJ2-1; CDR3: CASSRAGTSEDEQFF; DNA: TGCGCCAGCAGCCGGGCCGGGACTAGTGAGGATGAGCAGTTCTTC
length: 16; V: TRBV4-3; D: TRBD2; size: many; J: TRBJ2-3; CDR3: CASSQDPSGVTDTQYF; DNA: TGCGCCAGCAGCCAAGATCCTAGCGGGGTCACAGATACGCAGTATTTT
length: 17; V: TRBV7-2; D: -; size: -; J: TRBJ2-3; CDR3: CASSLRPPGTSTDTQYF; DNA: TGTGCCAGCAGCTTACGGCCCCCAGGGACTAGCACAGATACGCAGTATTTT
length: 14; V: TRBV4-3; D: -; size: few; J: TRBJ1-1; CDR3: CASSQVSLAAEAFF; DNA: TGCGCCAGCAGCCAAGTATCTCTAGCCGCTGAAGCTTTCTTT
length: 13; V: TRBV27; D: -; size: -; J: TRBJ2-7; CDR3: CASSLALNHEQYF; DNA: TGTGCCAGCAGTTTAGCCTTGAACCACGAGCAGTACTTC
length: 15; V: TRBV28; D: TRBD2; size: -; J: TRBJ2-1; CDR3: CASSSRLAAFSEQFF; DNA: TGTGCCAGCAGTTCAAGACTAGCCGCTTTTAGTGAGCAGTTCTTC
length: 11; V: TRBV24-1; D: -; size: -; J: TRBJ2-1; CDR3: CATSDLTVWFF; DNA: TGTGCCACCAGTGATTTAACGGTTTGGTTCTTC
length: 14; V: TRBV6-5; D: TRBD1; size: few; J: TRBJ2-7; CDR3: CASSYGAGGDEQYF; DNA: TGTGCCAGCAGTTACGGGGCAGGGGGTGACGAGCAGTACTTC
length: 14; V: TRBV20-1; D: TRBD2; size: -; J: TRBJ2-1; CDR3: CSGGSGRSVNEQFF; DNA: TGCAGTGGGGGTAGCGGGAGATCTGTGAATGAGCAGTTCTTC
length: 16; V: TRBV11-1; D: -; size: few; J: TRBJ2-3; CDR3: CASSLPPRAPGDTQYF; DNA: TGTGCCAGCAGCTTGCCACCCCGGGCCCCGGGAGATACGCAGTATTTT
length: 14; V: TRBV5-1; D: TRBD1; size: -; J: TRBJ2-7; CDR3: CASSLPGQGAEQYF; DNA: TGCGCCAGCAGCCTACCGGGACAGGGAGCCGAGCAGTACTTC